This T cell receptor beta chain was documented in a study of brain T cells in children with intractable seizures (dated by TCRdb to about 2021). Background for the entire study: Resected brain tissue from more than 40 pediatric epilepsy surgery cases was first screened for immune gene transcripts using a NanoString immunology panel. Among the roughly twelve selected surgery cases, pre-surgery blood was additionally sequenced for eight, leaving four cases with brain tissue only. What the study reported, not specific to this receptor: Viral specificity was inferred solely from CDR3 sequence similarity, and the HCMV serostatus of the patients was not known. Because sequencing depth differed between pre- and post-surgery blood, the absence of clones from the pre-surgery sample may reflect undersampling.

Turning to this clone: The antigen it recognizes is unknown. No much larger clone exists at a distance of one base, and base qualities are not known.

Germline trimming: 5 bases from V, 2 bases from J; junction bases outside gene matches: 17. The germline V gene (reference sequence) specifies SEHNR as CDR1 and FQNEAQ as CDR2. From the cysteine through the phenylalanine, the CDR3 covers 19 amino acids. Only the CDR3 portion is preserved as DNA: 57 bases, with reading frame beginning at the first base. The label giving this sample's time point can be read as: blood from clinic visit 5 months post-surgery; TSC patient then seizure free. Surgery cases with the highest brain T cell transcript signatures were selected for TCR beta chain sequencing of brain tissue and, where available, blood. Before surgery, the patients had been given at least one anti-epileptic drug. The TCR-sequenced patients were children whose drug-resistant epilepsy was caused by tuberous sclerosis complex, focal cortical dysplasia, Rasmussen encephalitis or hemimegalencephaly. Bulk genomic DNA was isolated from unsorted brain tissue and whole blood using the Monarch genomic DNA purification kit.

The immunoSEQ assay was used to generate TCR beta chain sequences from genomic DNA. The paper's processing steps were these. CDR3 sequences that did not begin with the conserved framework cysteine at position 104 were removed by hand. To get clonality, the normalized Shannon's Diversity Index was subtracted from one, giving values from 0 (maximal diversity) to 1 (oligoclonal). To check whether a given CDR3 had different frequencies in two samples, for example brain versus blood, chi-squared comparison-of-proportions tests were used. Public clonotypes were identified by searching immuneACCESS, and similarity to known antiviral clonotypes was assessed with the VDJdb browser. The clones in this table, taken by TCRdb from immuneACCESS, are in-frame only. Not every clone is retained; where verified, under half of the shortfall comes from an unresolved V gene, and the cause of the rest is unknown. Clone size and V and J calls were adopted from that table, with D and trimming inferred from the DNA. In this sample the table shows 340,000 or so clones, nearly 95% of which occur a single time. Around 5% of the sample rests with the top ten.

The source was peripheral blood, collected 5 to 6 months after surgery. The receptor was derived from a boy under two years old with tuberous sclerosis and intractable seizures. The sequence links TRBV7-9 to TRBJ2-3, and TRBD1 aligns with 9 junction nucleotides. The nucleotides are TGTGCCAGCAGCCCCGCCCCGGGACAGGGCATTATTCACACAGATACGCAGTATTTT. This sequence encodes CASSPAPGQGIIHTDTQYF.